This record covers a single TCR beta chain. Its specificity is not known. 60 Vbeta and 13 Jbeta primers were used in PCR. Original data processing: In a later analysis, some 80 million unique TCR beta chains included roughly 11 million shared by two or more donors. Assay used: immunoSEQ multiplex PCR; TCRdb lists only in-frame clones, some missing. Clone size and V and J calls were adopted from that table, with D and trimming inferred from the DNA. The data contain about 150,000 clones, 70% to 80% of them singletons. This entry comes from a study of cytomegalovirus exposure and HLA in healthy donors. Study results and caveats: In a later analysis, at a false discovery rate of 0.05, roughly 17,000 TCR beta sequences matched HLA alleles. V- and J-gene trimming in TCR beta was tied to a missense DCLRE1C variant by an analysis performed later.

Germline V gene data show CDR1 as MDHEN and CDR2 as SYDVKM. The CDR3 contains 12 residues. Trimming removed 3 bases from V and 8 bases from J, with 11 bases in between. This chain links TRBV28 with TRBJ2-7; a weak D match, TRBD2 (6 bases). This clonotype originated in a woman aged 60-75 years in good health and CMV-seropositive. Sequencing used PBMCs. The CDR3 region is CASSFGTSKQYF. Here the CDR3 DNA reads TGTGCCAGCAGTTTCGGGACTTCTAAGCAGTACTTC.